The rows below give T cell receptor beta chains drawn from one sample of a study of early T cells in non-severe SARS-CoV-2 infection. MiXCR was run by TCRdb on the 5' RACE reads, yielding one entry per CDR3 protein. The repertoire includes 65,000 to 85,000 distinct CDR3 sequences, over 8% of them detected once, and roughly 15% sits in the top ten. Specimen: whole blood, collected at baseline. Receptors originate from an adult who was a healthcare worker with PCR-confirmed SARS-CoV-2 infection or an uninfected control (not recorded which). The CDR3 runs from the conserved cysteine through the conserved F or W. Each record gives: D gene, J gene, V gene, CDR3 protein. A D gene is named only where the DNA matches it firmly.

d_call: NA
j_call: TRBJ1-1
v_call: TRBV20-1
cdr3_aa: CSARDGEAFF

d_call: TRBD1
j_call: TRBJ2-7
v_call: TRBV27
cdr3_aa: CASRERGGLYEQYF

d_call: NA
j_call: TRBJ1-4
v_call: TRBV6-5
cdr3_aa: CASSYAGGPNEKLFF

d_call: TRBD1
j_call: TRBJ2-1
v_call: TRBV28
cdr3_aa: CASSSHVLGTGGPYNEQFF

d_call: NA
j_call: TRBJ2-4
v_call: TRBV5-6
cdr3_aa: CASSFVGLAKNIQYF

d_call: TRBD2
j_call: TRBJ2-7
v_call: TRBV19
cdr3_aa: CASSKASGTSGLYEQYF

d_call: NA
j_call: TRBJ2-1
v_call: TRBV7-2
cdr3_aa: CASRPPGPAEQFF

d_call: TRBD2
j_call: TRBJ2-2
v_call: TRBV29-1
cdr3_aa: CSMKTSGRSGELFF

d_call: TRBD1
j_call: TRBJ1-2
v_call: TRBV28
cdr3_aa: CASRSTGGMLGYGYTF

d_call: TRBD2
j_call: TRBJ2-7
v_call: TRBV20-1
cdr3_aa: CSARVAASGIYEQYF

d_call: NA
j_call: TRBJ2-3
v_call: TRBV7-6
cdr3_aa: CASSTNTDTQYF

d_call: TRBD2
j_call: TRBJ2-5
v_call: TRBV28
cdr3_aa: CASSLAGVGNQETQYF

d_call: TRBD2
j_call: TRBJ2-1
v_call: TRBV11-2
cdr3_aa: CASSLETSGKQFF

d_call: TRBD2
j_call: TRBJ2-1
v_call: TRBV4-2
cdr3_aa: CASSQSGRAGEQFF

d_call: NA
j_call: TRBJ2-4
v_call: TRBV28
cdr3_aa: CASSFGGIRMIQYF

d_call: NA
j_call: TRBJ1-5
v_call: TRBV12-3/TRBV12-4
cdr3_aa: CASSSRDVQPQHF

d_call: NA
j_call: TRBJ2-1
v_call: TRBV2
cdr3_aa: CASSSSVGEQFF

d_call: TRBD1
j_call: TRBJ2-7
v_call: TRBV20-1
cdr3_aa: CSATKRDRVSYEQYF

d_call: NA
j_call: TRBJ2-3
v_call: TRBV7-2
cdr3_aa: CASSLDYRGAGTDTQYF

d_call: TRBD2
j_call: TRBJ2-1
v_call: TRBV7-7
cdr3_aa: CASSLSGRADGEQFF

d_call: NA
j_call: TRBJ2-7
v_call: TRBV12-3/TRBV12-4
cdr3_aa: CASTSKSRDEQYF

d_call: TRBD1
j_call: TRBJ1-1
v_call: TRBV10-3
cdr3_aa: CAISESSGQSMNTEAFF

d_call: TRBD1
j_call: TRBJ2-2
v_call: TRBV2
cdr3_aa: CASSLRQGWTGELFF

d_call: NA
j_call: TRBJ1-2
v_call: TRBV7-2
cdr3_aa: CASSLDYGKYYGYTF

d_call: NA
j_call: TRBJ2-7
v_call: TRBV6-1
cdr3_aa: CASSEEVGEDEQYF

d_call: TRBD1
j_call: TRBJ2-7
v_call: TRBV28
cdr3_aa: CASSSGGRYEQYF

d_call: TRBD1
j_call: TRBJ2-7
v_call: TRBV7-6
cdr3_aa: CASSQGGMGYEQYF

d_call: NA
j_call: TRBJ2-1
v_call: TRBV9
cdr3_aa: CASSVVERNEQFF